This T cell receptor (beta chain) came from a study of blood T cell repertoires in COVID-19. The V gene's germline CDR1 is SGHTA and CDR2 FQGNSA. CDR3 length: 16 residues. V shed 5 bases and J 1 base; nucleotides not matched to a gene: 10. Produced via immunoSEQ multiplex PCR; TCRdb's table is partial and in-frame only. Here the sample spans about 320,000 clones, 90% being singletons. The genes are TRBV7-2 and TRBJ2-7, with 8 bases identical to TRBD2. The sample comprised PBMCs or T cells enriched from blood (not recorded which). The clonotype comes from a woman aged 30 to 39 who had been exposed to COVID-19. The CDR3 DNA follows: TGTGCCAGCAGCCCCGGCGCGGGACTAGTTTCCTACGAGCAGTACTTC. Translated: CASSPGAGLVSYEQYF.